Listed here are 18 T cell receptor beta chains from one sample, sequenced in a study of T cell repertoires in ileal Crohn's disease. TCRdb keeps only in-frame clones here, not all; method: immunoSEQ multiplex PCR. In the table there are 3,400 or so clones, roughly 82% of which are singletons. The sequenced material came from ileal tissue. These receptors were taken from an adult with Crohn's disease.

The chain recombines TRBV7-9 with TRBJ2-5, with D possibly matching TRBD1 (5 bases). This CDR3 comprises 13 residues. CDR1 SEHNR and CDR2 FQNEAQ come from the germline V gene (reference sequence). V was cut by 4 bases and J by 1 base, with 7 bases left in between. As DNA, the CDR3 is TGTGCCAGCAGCTGGGGCACCCAAGAGACCCAGTACTTC. This translates into CASSWGTQETQYF.

This clone was observed once. This sequence joins TRBV18 and TRBJ2-5; D may be TRBD1 (5 bases). V was pared by 3 bases and J by 5 bases, with 22 bases between. Per the germline V gene, CDR1 is KGHSH and CDR2 is LQKENI. CDR3 size: 17 residues. Written as DNA, the CDR3 is TGTGCCAGCTCACCGATCAAGACGGGCGACAGCTCCGAGACCCAGTACTTC. As protein: CASSPIKTGDSSETQYF.

This sequence joins TRBV30 and TRBJ2-5; TRBD2 agrees at 7 bases. This CDR3 has 14 residues. Trimming at V came to 0 bases and at J to 6 bases, leaving 7 bases not matched to a gene. CDR1 and CDR2 (germline): GTSNPN, SVGIG (reference sequence). CDR3 nucleotide sequence: TGTGCCTGGAGTGTACAGGTACTAGCGAAGACCCAGTACTTC. Its translation: CAWSVQVLAKTQYF.

The chain couples TRBV29-1 to TRBJ2-3; a possible D gene is TRBD1 (6 bases). Germline-derived CDR1 and CDR2 are SQVTM and ANQGSEA. The CDR3 totals 16 residues. Trimming stripped 1 base from V and 2 bases from J, with 16 bases between. The CDR3 DNA follows: TGCAGCGTTGAAGGGGACCCCAAGGGGGTCACAGATACGCAGTATTTT. This sequence encodes CSVEGDPKGVTDTQYF.

This clone was detected a few times. The chain is built from TRBV7-9 and TRBJ1-4, with 9 bases fitting TRBD1. Losses at the gene ends were 5 bases for V and 8 bases for J; bases not matched to a gene: 12. This CDR3 is 16 amino acids long. Germline CDR1 is SEHNR and CDR2 is FQNEAQ (reference sequence). The CDR3, as DNA: TGTGCCAGCAGCCAGGCCGGGACAGGGTTTTTCGAAAAACTGTTTTTT. This translates into CASSQAGTGFFEKLFF.

This chain's CDR3 is CASSLAPGSGEQFF. CDR3 nucleotide sequence: TGTGCCAGCAGCTTAGCGCCTGGATCGGGTGAGCAGTTCTTC. The chain links TRBV7-2 to TRBJ2-1; no clear D. Germline CDR1 and CDR2: SGHTA and FQGNSA. The CDR3 spans 14 residues. The germline V and J ends were trimmed by 0 bases and 9 bases, with 12 bases remaining between them.

This clone was detected once. This chain connects TRBV6-5 to TRBJ2-7, with TRBD1 as a possible D gene (6 bases). The V end lost 2 bases, the J end lost 3 bases, and 8 bases lay between the germline ends. Germline V gene data show CDR1 as MNHEY and CDR2 as SVGAGI. The CDR3 runs 13 residues. CDR3 sequence (DNA): TGTGCCAGCAGTTACCCCAGGGGCTACGAGCAGTACGTC. This sequence encodes CASSYPRGYEQYV.

This clone was seen a single time. V usage is TRBV7-4 and J usage is TRBJ1-5, with a weak D call TRBD1 (5 bases). Germline CDR1 SGHVT, CDR2 SQSDAQ. The CDR3 length is 18 residues. V was pared by 2 bases and J by 0 bases, with 17 bases between. The CDR3: CASSLPPQSGFSNQPQHF. CDR3 sequence (DNA): TGTGCCAGCAGCTTACCCCCTCAATCAGGGTTTAGCAATCAGCCCCAGCATTTT.

This clone was seen a single time. The chain employs TRBV5-1 and TRBJ1-2, with 7 bases that match TRBD1. The CDR3 consists of 15 residues. Germline assignment: CDR1 SGHRS and CDR2 YFSETQ. V gave up 5 bases and J gave up 5 bases; unmatched junction bases: 12. The CDR3 coding sequence is TGCGCCAGCAGTTCACCCGGGACAGAACTTTATGGCTACACCTTC. This sequence encodes CASSSPGTELYGYTF.

This clone was recorded once. This chain joins TRBV7-9 and TRBJ1-1; a weak D match, TRBD1 (6 bases). This CDR3 is built from 15 residues. Germline CDR1 reads SEHNR; CDR2 reads FQNEAQ (reference sequence). V gave up 5 bases and J gave up 7 bases, with 20 bases separating them. CDR3 nucleotide sequence: TGTGCCAGCAGCCCTCACGCACAGGGAAGAGGTGAAGCTTTCTTT. This gives the protein CASSPHAQGRGEAFF. The full variable domain, in which reference TRBV7-9 and TRBJ1-1 provide the parts outside the CDR3, is DTGVSQNPRHKITKRGQNVTFRCDPISEHNRLYWYRQTLGQGPEFLTYFQNEAQLEKSRLLSDRFSAERPKGSFSTLEIQRTEQGDSAMYLCASSPHAQGRGEAFFGQGTRLTVV.

The chain has TRBV19 and TRBJ1-1, with a tentative D call TRBD1 (6 bases). This CDR3 region has 17 residues. Trimming shortened V by 5 bases and J by 0 bases, and 19 bases separated the two germline ends. The V gene's germline CDR1 is LNHDA and CDR2 SQIVND (reference sequence). CDR3 amino acids: CASSHPGARLMNTEAFF. The CDR3 region has the DNA TGTGCCAGTAGTCACCCAGGGGCGCGCCTTATGAACACTGAAGCTTTCTTT.

This chain links TRBV6-6 with TRBJ2-2; 12 bases are shared with TRBD1. Germline CDR1 is MNHNY and CDR2 is SVGAGI (reference sequence). The CDR3 has 15 residues. J gave up 8 bases and V 6 bases, and 7 bases lay outside the gene matches. The CDR3 is CASRPGQGASGELFF. Written as DNA, the CDR3 is TGTGCCAGCAGACCGGGACAGGGGGCATCAGGGGAGCTGTTTTTT.

The V and J genes are TRBV27 and TRBJ1-2; D is ambiguous. The germline V gene encodes CDR1 MNHEY and CDR2 SMNVEV (reference sequence). Trimming cost V 3 bases and J 7 bases, with 21 bases left between them. This CDR3 has 16 residues. The CDR3 DNA reads as TGTGCCAGCAGTTTTCGGGAGACCATACTTAGTGGTGGCTACACCTTC. Its translation: CASSFRETILSGGYTF.

The rearrangement uses TRBV11-3 and TRBJ1-6; TRBD1 matches at 8 bases. The ends lost 1 base at V and 7 bases at J; junction bases unmatched: 0. The germline CDR1 and CDR2 sequences are SGHNT and YENEEA. There are 14 residues in the CDR3. The CDR3 DNA sequence: TGTGCCAGCAGCTTAGGGACAGGGAATTCACCCCTCCACTTT. This sequence encodes CASSLGTGNSPLHF.

The CDR3 here is CASSVEGGDRRNTEAFF. The CDR3 DNA reads as TGTGCCAGCAGCGTAGAGGGGGGGGACAGGCGGAACACTGAAGCTTTCTTT. This chain joins TRBV9 and TRBJ1-1; 8 bases align to TRBD1. This CDR3 comprises 17 residues. V trimming: 0 bases; J trimming: 1 base; junction bases outside the gene matches: 8. CDR1 and CDR2 from the germline V gene are SGDLS and YYNGEE.

This CDR3 reads CASSSSGLGKNIQYF. The CDR3 DNA is TGTGCCAGCTCCTCTAGCGGGCTGGGCAAAAACATTCAGTACTTC. The chain has TRBV18 and TRBJ2-4; 8 nucleotides match TRBD2. The germline gives CDR1 KGHSH, CDR2 LQKENI. This CDR3 is 15 amino acids long. The V gene end was trimmed by 6 bases and the J gene end by 3 bases; junction bases not matched to a gene: 7.

The CDR3 DNA reads TGTGCCAGCAGTCCGGACAGGGTGAGCACTGAAGCTTTCTTT. Protein: CASSPDRVSTEAFF. The V and J genes are TRBV6-1 and TRBJ1-1; 8 nucleotides match TRBD1. This CDR3 is 14 amino acids long. J lost 4 bases, V lost 5 bases, and 6 bases had no gene match. Germline values: CDR1 MNHNS, CDR2 SASEGT.

The chain carries TRBV30 and TRBJ1-3; D gene unclear. V was trimmed by 4 bases and J by 2 bases, leaving 9 bases between them. Looked up from germline, CDR1 is GTSNPN and CDR2 is SVGIG (reference sequence). This CDR3 is built from 13 residues. The CDR3 region has the DNA TGTGCCTGGAACACGGAGGCTGGAAACACCATATATTTT. Its protein is CAWNTEAGNTIYF.